Listed below are T cell receptor beta chains from one sample, sequenced in a study of blood T cell repertoires in COVID-19. Data came from immunoSEQ multiplex PCR; TCRdb stores just in-frame clones and leaves some out. The data contain 250,000 to 300,000 clones, around 90% of them singletons. Material: peripheral blood. These receptors were obtained from a woman aged 50 to 60 who had recovered from COVID-19. Both conserved end residues are part of each CDR3. Fields, in order: V gene, clone size, D gene, J gene, CDR3 length, CDR3 protein, CDR3 DNA. A D gene is named only where the DNA matches it firmly. Not every row has a clone size; where given, it reads once, few, many or a size class.

TRBV5-1	NA	NA	TRBJ2-4	14	CASSLEGGENIQYF	TGCGCCAGCAGCTTGGAGGGCGGGGAAAACATTCAGTACTTC
TRBV5-1	NA	NA	TRBJ1-2	17	CASSLDVRGGDKVGYTF	TGCGCCAGCAGCTTGGACGTGCGGGGAGGCGATAAGGTTGGCTACACCTTC
TRBV6-1	NA	NA	TRBJ2-7	14	CASSEGQATYEQYF	TGTGCCAGCAGTGAAGGTCAGGCGACCTACGAGCAGTACTTC
TRBV19	NA	NA	TRBJ1-1	12	CASSMRRGEAFF	TGTGCCAGTAGTATGAGGAGGGGAGAAGCTTTCTTT
TRBV18	few	TRBD2	TRBJ2-7	15	CASSHSGGDLGEQYF	TGTGCCAGCTCACACTCCGGGGGGGACCTAGGAGAGCAGTACTTC
TRBV9	NA	TRBD2	TRBJ2-1	15	CASSVSGGAGDEQFF	TGTGCCAGCAGCGTAAGCGGGGGGGCAGGGGACGAGCAGTTCTTC
TRBV4-3	few	NA	TRBJ1-1	14	CASSQGGFGTEAFF	TGCGCCAGCAGCCAGGGGGGTTTCGGCACTGAAGCTTTCTTT
TRBV19	NA	NA	TRBJ1-2	12	CASSRSLDGYTF	TGTGCCAGTAGTCGCAGTTTGGATGGCTACACCTTC
TRBV4-2	NA	NA	TRBJ1-1	14	CASSQLGSQHQAFF	TGTGCCAGCAGCCAACTGGGGAGCCAACACCAAGCTTTCTTT
TRBV28	NA	NA	TRBJ2-3	15	CASSQGKISTDTQYF	TGTGCCAGCAGTCAGGGGAAAATCAGCACAGATACGCAGTATTTT
TRBV5-8	NA	NA	TRBJ1-5	15	CASSFEGGLYQPQHF	TGTGCCAGCAGCTTTGAGGGAGGATTGTATCAGCCCCAGCATTTT
TRBV27	NA	NA	TRBJ1-2	15	CASSLNFQGFYGYTF	TGTGCCAGCAGTTTAAATTTCCAGGGGTTCTATGGCTACACCTTC
TRBV15	NA	NA	TRBJ2-1	14	CATSRDRGSDEQFF	TGTGCCACCAGCAGAGATCGGGGGAGCGATGAGCAGTTCTTC
TRBV27	NA	NA	TRBJ1-1	14	CASSSYSLNTEAFF	TGTGCCAGCAGTTCCTACAGCCTGAACACTGAAGCTTTCTTT
TRBV30	NA	NA	TRBJ1-3	15	CAWSRPTGSGRTIYF	TGTGCCTGGAGTAGACCGACAGGTTCCGGTCGGACCATATATTTT
TRBV7-2	NA	NA	TRBJ1-1	13	CASSLVGGDPAFF	TGTGCCAGCAGCTTAGTCGGGGGGGATCCGGCTTTCTTT
TRBV5-4	NA	TRBD1	TRBJ2-5	16	CASSARATGKLQTQYF	TGTGCCAGCAGCGCTAGAGCGACAGGGAAGTTACAGACCCAGTACTTC
TRBV4-1	NA	NA	TRBJ1-3	16	CASSYRTDNSGNTIYF	TGCGCCAGCAGTTACCGAACAGACAACTCTGGAAACACCATATATTTT
TRBV18	once	NA	TRBJ2-4	16	CASSPRPSLAKNIQYF	TGTGCCAGCTCACCACGGCCCTCCCTAGCCAAAAACATTCAGTACTTC
TRBV6-4	NA	TRBD2	TRBJ2-1	15	CASSDSSGSYNEQFF	TGTGCCAGCAGTGACTCTAGCGGGAGCTACAATGAGCAGTTCTTC
TRBV21-1	NA	NA	TRBJ2-2	14	CASSSGTGTGELFF	TGTGCCAGCAGCAGCGGAACGGGGACCGGGGAGCTGTTTTTT
TRBV7-2	NA	NA	TRBJ1-2	13	CASSFNGSYGYTF	TGTGCCAGCAGCTTTAACGGGAGCTATGGCTACACCTTC
TRBV27	NA	TRBD1	TRBJ1-2	15	CASSLWGQGDYGYTF	TGTGCCAGCAGTTTATGGGGACAGGGAGACTATGGCTACACCTTC
TRBV5-1	once	NA	TRBJ1-2	15	CASSLGGSANYGYTF	TGCGCCAGCAGCTTGGGAGGGTCAGCTAACTATGGCTACACCTTC
TRBV9	NA	NA	TRBJ1-4	14	CASSVAGRGEKLFF	TGTGCCAGCAGCGTAGCCGGACGAGGGGAAAAACTGTTTTTT
TRBV29-1	NA	TRBD1	TRBJ2-3	13	CSVEAGGRDTQYF	TGCAGCGTTGAGGCAGGGGGCAGGGATACGCAGTATTTT
TRBV9	NA	NA	TRBJ1-2	15	CASSPYRVSNYGYTF	TGTGCCAGCAGCCCTTACAGGGTTTCAAACTATGGCTACACCTTC
TRBV13	NA	NA	TRBJ2-3	14	CASSLGLAGDTQYF	TGTGCCAGCAGCTTAGGGTTAGCCGGAGATACGCAGTATTTT
TRBV9	NA	NA	TRBJ1-2	12	CASSVDGDGYTF	TGTGCCAGCAGCGTAGACGGAGATGGCTACACCTTC
TRBV7-9	NA	NA	TRBJ2-2	16	CASSLRGQVNTGELFF	TGTGCCAGCAGCTTAAGAGGGCAGGTTAACACCGGGGAGCTGTTTTTT
TRBV3-1/TRBV3-2	NA	TRBD1	TRBJ1-1	14	CASSQRQGNTEAFF	TGTGCCAGCAGCCAGAGACAGGGGAACACTGAAGCTTTCTTT
TRBV4-1	NA	NA	TRBJ1-4	12	CASSQVYEKLFF	TGCGCCAGCAGCCAAGTATATGAAAAACTGTTTTTT